This entry lists 10 T cell receptor beta chains sequenced from one sample in a study of T cells in women clearing cervical HPV infection. The assay was immunoSEQ multiplex PCR, and TCRdb's table has in-frame clones only and misses some. This sample's table reports roughly 40,000 clones. Sequencing was performed on blood buffy coat. The receptor source for this set is a woman between 18 and 70 years old with a cervical HPV16 infection that either progressed to CIN3+ or cleared (not recorded which).

A remark on this clone: The CDR3 end lies 3 residues beyond the end of the read and is filled in from the germline J gene. V and J are TRBV5-1 and TRBJ1-1, with 7 bases identical to TRBD1. The CDR3 length is 15 residues. Germline trimming cut 0 bases from V and 1 base from J; bases unmatched to any gene: 3. The germline V gene has CDR1 SGHRS and CDR2 YFSETQ. CDR3 region: CASSLEGQPNTEAFF. The part of the CDR3 DNA that was read is TGCGCCAGCAGCTTGGAGGGACAGCCGAACACTGAA. The full variable domain, with the rest looked up from reference TRBV5-1 and TRBJ1-1, is KAGVTQTPRYLIKTRGQQVTLSCSPISGHRSVSWYQQTPGQGLQFLFEYFSETQRNKGNFPGRFSGRQFSNSRSEMNVSTLELGDSALYLCASSLEGQPNTEAFFGQGTRLTVV.

As concerns this clone: The read ends 3 residues early relative to the CDR3; the germline J gene fills the gap. The chain is built from TRBV7-9 and TRBJ1-2; unclear D gene. The CDR3 is made up of 12 amino acids. From germline, CDR1 is SEHNR and CDR2 FQNEAQ (reference sequence). CDR3 DNA (partial): TGTGCCAGCACCAAGGGTCCCGATACC. It codes for CASTKGPDT. The complete CDR3 sequence is CASTKGPDTYTF.

For this clone: The observed sequence ends 3 residues before the CDR3 terminus, with the missing tail filled in from the germline J gene. The chain links TRBV7-6 to TRBJ1-2; D gene ambiguous. This CDR3 is built from 13 residues. The germline gives CDR1 SGHVS, CDR2 FNYEAQ. CDR3 sequence: CASSLSPTDTYTF. The sequenced CDR3 bases are TGTGCCAGCAGCCTAAGCCCCACAGATACC.

As for this clone: The CDR3 is cut off 3 residues early in the read; its end comes from the germline J gene. The chain recombines TRBV2 with TRBJ1-2; D is unclear. CDR1 is SNHLY and CDR2 is FYNNEI in the germline V gene. This CDR3 contains 13 residues. CDR3 region: CASKAGVAYDYTF. The sequenced part of the CDR3 DNA is TGTGCCAGCAAAGCGGGAGTGGCATACGAC.

A remark on this clone: The read is 3 residues too short to cover the CDR3 end, so that end is filled in from the germline J gene. The V gene is TRBV20-1, the J gene TRBJ2-3; D not resolved. The germline V gene encodes CDR1 DFQATT and CDR2 SNEGSKA (reference sequence). This CDR3 has 15 amino acids. Trimming pared 6 bases from V and 1 base from J, leaving 17 bases between. The CDR3 bases that were read are TGCAGTGCCCCTTCCCGACTCCTCGGCACAGATACG. The encoded protein is CSAPSRLLGTDT. The whole CDR3 sequence reads CSAPSRLLGTDTQYF.

This clone is medium-sized by frequency. The CDR3 end is not reached by the read, which stops 3 residues before it; the germline J gene fills it in. The chain is built from TRBV20-1 and TRBJ2-6, with D unresolved. V lost 3 bases and J 2 bases, leaving 11 bases between the germline ends. The CDR3 has 15 amino acids. Germline CDR1 is DFQATT and CDR2 is SNEGSKA (reference sequence). CDR3 bases read: TGCAGTGCTAGTTCCGGGTTCACTGGGGCCAACGTC. It translates to CSASSGFTGANV. The CDR3 reads in full as CSASSGFTGANVLTF.

A word on this clone: The read ends 3 residues early relative to the CDR3; the germline J gene fills the gap. The V call is TRBV20-1, the J call TRBJ1-1; D may be TRBD1 (6 bases). The CDR3 sequence is 12 residues long. Trimming pared 5 bases from V and 7 bases from J, leaving 14 bases between. CDR1 is DFQATT, CDR2 SNEGSKA, per germline (reference sequence). The part of the CDR3 DNA that was read is TGCAGTGCTCCAGGGGAATCGGGTGAA. Its translation: CSAPGESGE. The CDR3 in its entirety is CSAPGESGEAFF.

Comment on this clone: The read stops 3 residues short of the end of the CDR3; the missing end is completed from the germline J gene. V usage is TRBV2 and J usage is TRBJ1-5; D unresolved. The ends were cut back, 4 bases at V and 0 bases at J, with 7 bases in the middle. Germline loops: CDR1 SNHLY, CDR2 FYNNEI. This CDR3 has 14 residues. CDR3 bases read: TGTGCCAGCAGTGGCGGGAATAGCAATCAGCCC. This gives the protein CASSGGNSNQP. The CDR3 as a whole reads CASSGGNSNQPQHF.

Notes on this clone: The CDR3 end lies 3 residues beyond the end of the read and is filled in from the germline J gene. This chain connects TRBV7-9 to TRBJ2-3; 8 positions match TRBD1. The ends lost 6 bases at V and 2 bases at J; junction bases unmatched: 7. Germline V gene sequence: CDR1 SEHNR, CDR2 FQNEAQ (reference sequence). CDR3 length: 15 amino acids. The sequenced CDR3 bases are TGTGCCAGCAGGGCGACAGGGGTCAACACAGATACG. The encoded protein is CASRATGVNTDT. The entire CDR3 protein reads CASRATGVNTDTQYF.

As concerns this clone: The read is 3 residues too short to cover the CDR3 end, so that end is filled in from the germline J gene. The genes are TRBV18 and TRBJ2-1, with 7 bases identical to TRBD2. The length of the CDR3 is 16 residues. Germline-derived CDR1 and CDR2 are KGHSH and LQKENI. The J segment lost 8 bases and the V segment lost 6 bases, leaving 16 bases of the junction unmatched. CDR3 sequence: CASSPGGALNTDEQFF. CDR3 bases read: TGTGCCAGCTCCCCGGGGGGAGCACTAAATACCGATGAG.